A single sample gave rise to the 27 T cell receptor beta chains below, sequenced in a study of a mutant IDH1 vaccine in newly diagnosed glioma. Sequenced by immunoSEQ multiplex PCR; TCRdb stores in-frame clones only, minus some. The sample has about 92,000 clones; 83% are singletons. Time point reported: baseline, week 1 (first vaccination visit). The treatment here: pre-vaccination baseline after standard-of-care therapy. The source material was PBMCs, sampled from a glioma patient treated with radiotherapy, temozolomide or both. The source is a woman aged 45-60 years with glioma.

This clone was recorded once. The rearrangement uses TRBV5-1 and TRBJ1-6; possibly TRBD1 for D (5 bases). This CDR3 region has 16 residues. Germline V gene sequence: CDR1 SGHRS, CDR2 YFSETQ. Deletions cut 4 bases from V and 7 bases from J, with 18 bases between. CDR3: CASSPLGQGRNSPLHF. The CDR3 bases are TGCGCCAGCAGCCCCCTGGGCCAGGGTAGGAATTCACCCCTCCACTTT.

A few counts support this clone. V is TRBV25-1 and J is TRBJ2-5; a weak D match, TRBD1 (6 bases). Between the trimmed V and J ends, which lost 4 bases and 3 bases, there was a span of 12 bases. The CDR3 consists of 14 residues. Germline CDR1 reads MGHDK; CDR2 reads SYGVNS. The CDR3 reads CASSAMRTEETQYF. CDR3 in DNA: TGTGCCAGCAGTGCCATGCGGACAGAAGAGACCCAGTACTTC.

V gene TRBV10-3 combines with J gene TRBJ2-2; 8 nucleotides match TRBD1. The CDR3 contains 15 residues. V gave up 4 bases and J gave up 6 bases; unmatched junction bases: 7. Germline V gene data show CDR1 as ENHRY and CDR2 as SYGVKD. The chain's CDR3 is CAISGGQGSAGELFF. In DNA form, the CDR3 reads TGTGCCATCAGTGGCGGACAGGGTAGTGCCGGGGAGCTGTTTTTT.

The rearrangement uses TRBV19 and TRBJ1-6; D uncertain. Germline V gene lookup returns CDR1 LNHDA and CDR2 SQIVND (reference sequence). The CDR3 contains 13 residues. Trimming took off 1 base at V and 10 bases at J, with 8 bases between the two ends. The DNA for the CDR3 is TGTGCCAGTAGTATAGGGGCCTACTCACCCCTCCACTTT. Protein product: CASSIGAYSPLHF. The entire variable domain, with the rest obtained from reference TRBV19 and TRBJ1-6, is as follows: DGGITQSPKYLFRKEGQNVTLSCEQNLNHDAMYWYRQDPGQGLRLIYYSQIVNDFQKGDIAEGYSVSREKKESFPLTVTSAQKNPTAFYLCASSIGAYSPLHFGNGTRLTVT.

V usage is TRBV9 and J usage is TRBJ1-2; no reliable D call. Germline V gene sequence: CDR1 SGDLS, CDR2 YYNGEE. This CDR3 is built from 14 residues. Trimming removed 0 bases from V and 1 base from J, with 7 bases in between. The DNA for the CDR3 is TGTGCCAGCAGCGTAGTAGATAGTAACTATGGCTACACCTTC. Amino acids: CASSVVDSNYGYTF.

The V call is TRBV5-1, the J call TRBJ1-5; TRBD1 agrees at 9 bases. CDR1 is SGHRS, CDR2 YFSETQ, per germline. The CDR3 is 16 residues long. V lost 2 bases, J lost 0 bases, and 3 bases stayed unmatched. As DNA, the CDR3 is TGCGCCAGCAGCTTCGGGACAGGGAATAGCAATCAGCCCCAGCATTTT. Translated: CASSFGTGNSNQPQHF.

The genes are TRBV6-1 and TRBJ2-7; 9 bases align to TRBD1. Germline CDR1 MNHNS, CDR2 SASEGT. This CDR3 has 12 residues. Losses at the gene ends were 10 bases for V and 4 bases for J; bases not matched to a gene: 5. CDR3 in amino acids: CATDRGDYEQYF. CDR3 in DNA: TGTGCCACCGACAGGGGGGATTACGAGCAGTACTTC.

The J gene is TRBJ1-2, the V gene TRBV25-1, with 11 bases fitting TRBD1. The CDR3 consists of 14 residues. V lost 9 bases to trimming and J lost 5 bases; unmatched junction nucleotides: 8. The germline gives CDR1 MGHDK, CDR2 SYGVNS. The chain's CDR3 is CASRDRGILYGYTF. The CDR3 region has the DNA TGTGCCAGTCGGGACAGGGGGATCCTATATGGCTACACCTTC.

CDR3 in amino acids: CASSIGTGGAIEGTEAFF. CDR3 nucleotides: TGTGCCAGTAGTATAGGGACAGGGGGCGCGATTGAGGGCACTGAAGCTTTCTTT. The V call is TRBV19, the J call TRBJ1-1, with 11 bases fitting TRBD1. CDR1 is LNHDA, CDR2 SQIVND, per germline (reference sequence). This CDR3 has 18 amino acids. V lost 1 base to trimming and J lost 4 bases; unmatched junction nucleotides: 11.

CDR3 bases: TGTGCCAGTGACAGAATTTCTGGAAAGAACACTGAAGCTTTCTTT. Protein sequence: CASDRISGKNTEAFF. V gene TRBV2 combines with J gene TRBJ1-1; maybe TRBD1 (5 bases). This CDR3 spans 15 amino acids. Trimming removed 9 bases at V and 1 base at J, with 18 bases between. Germline lookup yields CDR1 SNHLY and CDR2 FYNNEI.

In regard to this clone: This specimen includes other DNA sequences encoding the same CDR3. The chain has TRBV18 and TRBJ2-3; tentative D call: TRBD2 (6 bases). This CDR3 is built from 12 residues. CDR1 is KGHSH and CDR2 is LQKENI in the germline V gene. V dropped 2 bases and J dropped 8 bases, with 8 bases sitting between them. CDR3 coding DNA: TGTGCCAGCTCACCAATCGGGGGTACGCAGTATTTT. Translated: CASSPIGGTQYF. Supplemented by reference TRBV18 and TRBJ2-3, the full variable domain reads NAGVMQNPRHLVRRRGQEARLRCSPMKGHSHVYWYRQLPEEGLKFMVYLQKENIIDESGMPKERFSAEFPKEGPSILRIQQVVRGDSAAYFCASSPIGGTQYFGPGTRLTVL.

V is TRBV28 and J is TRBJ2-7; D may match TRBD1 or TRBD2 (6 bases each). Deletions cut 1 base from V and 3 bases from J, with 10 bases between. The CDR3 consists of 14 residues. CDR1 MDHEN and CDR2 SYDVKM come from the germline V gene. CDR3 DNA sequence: TGTGCCAGCAGTTTATTGGAGGGGGACTACGAGCAGTACTTC. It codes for CASSLLEGDYEQYF.

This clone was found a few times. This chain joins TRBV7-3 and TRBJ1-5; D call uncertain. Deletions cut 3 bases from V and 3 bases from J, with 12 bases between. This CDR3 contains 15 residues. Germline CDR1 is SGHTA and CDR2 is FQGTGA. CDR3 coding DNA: TGTGCCAGCAGCTTTGGACCGGCGGCCAATCAGCCCCAGCATTTT. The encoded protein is CASSFGPAANQPQHF.

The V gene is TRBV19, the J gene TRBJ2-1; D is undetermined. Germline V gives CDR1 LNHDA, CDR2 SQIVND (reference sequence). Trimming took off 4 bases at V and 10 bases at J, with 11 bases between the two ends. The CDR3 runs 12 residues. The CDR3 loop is CASSRPQTEQFF. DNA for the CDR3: TGTGCCAGTAGTAGACCCCAGACAGAGCAGTTCTTC.

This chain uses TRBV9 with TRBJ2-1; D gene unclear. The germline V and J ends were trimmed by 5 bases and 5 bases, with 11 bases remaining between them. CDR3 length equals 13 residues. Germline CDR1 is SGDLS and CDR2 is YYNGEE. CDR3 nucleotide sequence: TGTGCCAGCAGATCGGACGGAGACAATGAGCAGTTCTTC. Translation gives CASRSDGDNEQFF.

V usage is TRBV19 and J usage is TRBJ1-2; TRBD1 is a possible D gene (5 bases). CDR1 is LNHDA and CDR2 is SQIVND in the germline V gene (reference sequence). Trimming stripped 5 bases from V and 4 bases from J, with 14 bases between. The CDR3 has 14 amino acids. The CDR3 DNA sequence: TGTGCCAGTAGTTCAACCGGGACGCTCTATGGCTACACCTTC. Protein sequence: CASSSTGTLYGYTF.

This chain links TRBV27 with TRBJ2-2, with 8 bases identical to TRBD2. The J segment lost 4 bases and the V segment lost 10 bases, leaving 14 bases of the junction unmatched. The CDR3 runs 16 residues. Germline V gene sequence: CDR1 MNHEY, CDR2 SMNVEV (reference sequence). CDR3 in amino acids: CATRRGGGRGTGELFF. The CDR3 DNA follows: TGTGCCACCAGGCGGGGCGGGGGGCGCGGCACCGGGGAGCTGTTTTTT.

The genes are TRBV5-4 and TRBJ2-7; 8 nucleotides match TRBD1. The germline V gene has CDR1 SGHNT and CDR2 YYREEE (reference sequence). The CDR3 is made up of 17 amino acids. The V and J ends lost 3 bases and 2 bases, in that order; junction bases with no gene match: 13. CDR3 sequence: CASSSSPGAGGAYEQYF. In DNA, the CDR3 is TGTGCCAGCAGCTCCTCCCCTGGTGCAGGGGGCGCCTACGAGCAGTACTTC.

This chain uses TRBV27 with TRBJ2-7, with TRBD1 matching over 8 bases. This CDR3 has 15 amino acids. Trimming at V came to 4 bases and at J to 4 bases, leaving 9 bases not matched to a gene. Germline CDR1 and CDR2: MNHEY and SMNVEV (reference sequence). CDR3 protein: CASSSYGQGYYEQYF. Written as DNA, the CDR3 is TGTGCCAGCAGTTCATATGGACAGGGCTATTACGAGCAGTACTTC.

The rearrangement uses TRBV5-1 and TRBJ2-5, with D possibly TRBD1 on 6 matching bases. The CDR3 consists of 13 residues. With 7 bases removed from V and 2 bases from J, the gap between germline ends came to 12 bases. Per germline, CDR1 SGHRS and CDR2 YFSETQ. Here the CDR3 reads CASAQGGQETQYF. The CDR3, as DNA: TGCGCCAGCGCACAGGGTGGGCAAGAGACCCAGTACTTC.

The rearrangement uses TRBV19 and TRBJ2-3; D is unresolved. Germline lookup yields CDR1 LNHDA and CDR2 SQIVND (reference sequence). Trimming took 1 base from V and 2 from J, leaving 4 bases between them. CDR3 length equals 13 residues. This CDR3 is CASSIGNTDTQYF. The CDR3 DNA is TGTGCCAGTAGTATAGGGAACACAGATACGCAGTATTTT.

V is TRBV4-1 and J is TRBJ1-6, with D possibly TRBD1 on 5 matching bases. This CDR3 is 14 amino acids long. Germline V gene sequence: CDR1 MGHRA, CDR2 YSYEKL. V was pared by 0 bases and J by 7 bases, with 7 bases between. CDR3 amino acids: CASSQDGGNSPLHF. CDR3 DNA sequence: TGCGCCAGCAGCCAAGACGGGGGGAATTCACCCCTCCACTTT.

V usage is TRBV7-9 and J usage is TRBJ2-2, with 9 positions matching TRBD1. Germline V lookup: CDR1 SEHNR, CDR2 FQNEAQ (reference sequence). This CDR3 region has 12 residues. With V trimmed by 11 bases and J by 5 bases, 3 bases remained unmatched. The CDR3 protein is CAGGTGTGELFF. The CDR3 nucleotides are TGTGCCGGGGGGACAGGGACCGGGGAGCTGTTTTTT.

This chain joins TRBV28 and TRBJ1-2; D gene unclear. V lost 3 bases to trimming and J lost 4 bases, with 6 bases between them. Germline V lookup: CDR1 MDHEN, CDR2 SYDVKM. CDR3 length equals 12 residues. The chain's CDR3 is CASSLWSYGYTF. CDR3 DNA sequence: TGTGCCAGCAGTTTGTGGTCCTATGGCTACACCTTC.

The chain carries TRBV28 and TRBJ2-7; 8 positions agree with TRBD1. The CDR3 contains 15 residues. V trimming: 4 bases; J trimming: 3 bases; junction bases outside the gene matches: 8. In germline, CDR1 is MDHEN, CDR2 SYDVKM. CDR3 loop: CASSSARTGSYEQYF. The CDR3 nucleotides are TGTGCCAGCAGTTCCGCCCGGACAGGGAGCTACGAGCAGTACTTC.

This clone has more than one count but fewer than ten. CDR3 amino acids: CASSLGRPTSGGANTGELFF. The CDR3 DNA reads TGTGCCAGCAGCCTGGGACGCCCGACTAGCGGGGGGGCGAACACCGGGGAGCTGTTTTTT. The chain uses TRBV13 and TRBJ2-2; TRBD2 agrees at 14 bases. The CDR3 is 20 residues long. J lost 0 bases, V lost 5 bases, and 11 bases had no gene match. The germline gives CDR1 PRHDT, CDR2 FYEKMQ (reference sequence). Combining the CDR3 with reference TRBV13 and TRBJ2-2 gives the whole variable domain AAGVIQSPRHLIKEKRETATLKCYPIPRHDTVYWYQQGPGQDPQFLISFYEKMQSDKGSIPDRFSAQQFSDYHSELNMSSLELGDSALYFCASSLGRPTSGGANTGELFFGEGSRLTVL.

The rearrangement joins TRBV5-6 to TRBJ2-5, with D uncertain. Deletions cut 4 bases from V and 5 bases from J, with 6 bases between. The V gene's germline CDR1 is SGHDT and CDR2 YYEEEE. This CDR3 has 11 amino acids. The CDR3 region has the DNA TGTGCCAGCAGCCGTCGCGAGACCCAGTACTTC. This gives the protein CASSRRETQYF.